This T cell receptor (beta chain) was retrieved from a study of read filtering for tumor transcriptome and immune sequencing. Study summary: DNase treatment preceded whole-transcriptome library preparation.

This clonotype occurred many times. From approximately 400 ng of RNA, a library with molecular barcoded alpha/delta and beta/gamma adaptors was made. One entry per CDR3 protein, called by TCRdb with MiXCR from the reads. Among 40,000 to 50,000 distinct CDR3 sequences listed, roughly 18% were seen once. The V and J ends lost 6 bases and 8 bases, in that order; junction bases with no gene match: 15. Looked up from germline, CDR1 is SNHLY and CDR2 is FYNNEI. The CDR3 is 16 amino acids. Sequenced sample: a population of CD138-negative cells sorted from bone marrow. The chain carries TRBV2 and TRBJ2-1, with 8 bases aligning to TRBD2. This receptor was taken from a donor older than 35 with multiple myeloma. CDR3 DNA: TGTGCCAGCAGGGCCAAGACTAGCGACATCCCTCATGAGCAGTTCTTC. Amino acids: CASRAKTSDIPHEQFF.